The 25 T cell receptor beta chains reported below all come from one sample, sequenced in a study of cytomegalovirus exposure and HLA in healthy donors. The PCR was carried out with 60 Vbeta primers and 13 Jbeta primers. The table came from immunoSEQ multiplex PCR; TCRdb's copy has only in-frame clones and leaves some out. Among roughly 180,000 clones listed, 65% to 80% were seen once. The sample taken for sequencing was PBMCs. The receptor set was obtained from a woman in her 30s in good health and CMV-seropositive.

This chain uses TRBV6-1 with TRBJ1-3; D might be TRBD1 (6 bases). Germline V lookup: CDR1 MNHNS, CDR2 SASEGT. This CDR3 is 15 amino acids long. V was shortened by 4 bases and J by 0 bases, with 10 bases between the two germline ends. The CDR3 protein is CASSVRQVSGNTIYF. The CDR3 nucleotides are TGTGCCAGCAGTGTCCGACAGGTCTCTGGAAACACCATATATTTT.

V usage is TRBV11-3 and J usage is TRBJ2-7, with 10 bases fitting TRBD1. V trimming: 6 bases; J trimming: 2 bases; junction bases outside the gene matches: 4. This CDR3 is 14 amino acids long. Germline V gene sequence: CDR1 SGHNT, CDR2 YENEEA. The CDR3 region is CASRGQGLTYEQYF. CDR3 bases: TGTGCCAGCAGGGGACAGGGGCTAACCTACGAGCAGTACTTC. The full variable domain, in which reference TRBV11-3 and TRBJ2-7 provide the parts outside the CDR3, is EAGVVQSPRYKIIEKKQPVAFWCNPISGHNTLYWYLQNLGQGPELLIRYENEEAVDDSQLPKDRFSAERLKGVDSTLKIQPAELGDSAVYLCASRGQGLTYEQYFGPGTRLTVT.

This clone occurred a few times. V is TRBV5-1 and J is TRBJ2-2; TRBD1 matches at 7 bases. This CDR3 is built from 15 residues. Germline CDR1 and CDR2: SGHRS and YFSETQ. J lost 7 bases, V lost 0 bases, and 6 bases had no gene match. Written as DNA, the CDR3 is TGCGCCAGCAGCTTGGTTCCAGGGGGAGACGGGGAGCTGTTTTTT. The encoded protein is CASSLVPGGDGELFF. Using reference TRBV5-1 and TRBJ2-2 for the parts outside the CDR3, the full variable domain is KAGVTQTPRYLIKTRGQQVTLSCSPISGHRSVSWYQQTPGQGLQFLFEYFSETQRNKGNFPGRFSGRQFSNSRSEMNVSTLELGDSALYLCASSLVPGGDGELFFGEGSRLTVL.

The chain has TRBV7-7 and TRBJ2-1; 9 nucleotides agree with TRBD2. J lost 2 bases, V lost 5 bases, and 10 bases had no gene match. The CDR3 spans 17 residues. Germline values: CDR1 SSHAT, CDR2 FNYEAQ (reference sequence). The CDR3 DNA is TGTGCCAGCAGCCCATCCGCGGGAGGGGGCGCCTACAATGAGCAGTTCTTC. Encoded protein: CASSPSAGGGAYNEQFF.

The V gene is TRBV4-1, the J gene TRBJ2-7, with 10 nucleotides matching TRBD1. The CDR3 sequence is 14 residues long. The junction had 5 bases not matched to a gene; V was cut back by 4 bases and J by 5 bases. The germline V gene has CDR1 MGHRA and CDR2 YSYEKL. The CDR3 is CASSLRDRGHEQYF. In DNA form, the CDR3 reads TGCGCCAGCAGCCTCCGGGACAGGGGCCACGAGCAGTACTTC.

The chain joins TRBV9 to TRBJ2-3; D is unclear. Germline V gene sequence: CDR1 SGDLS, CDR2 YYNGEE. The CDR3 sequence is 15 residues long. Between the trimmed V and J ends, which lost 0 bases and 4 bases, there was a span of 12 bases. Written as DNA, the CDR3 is TGTGCCAGCAGCGTAGACACCCAATATGCAGATACGCAGTATTTT. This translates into CASSVDTQYADTQYF.

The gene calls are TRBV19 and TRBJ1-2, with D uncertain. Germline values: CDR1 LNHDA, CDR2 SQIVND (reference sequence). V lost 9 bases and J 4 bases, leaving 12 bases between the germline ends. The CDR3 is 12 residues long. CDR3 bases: TGTGCCAGCTCGGGTGATACCTATGGCTACACCTTC. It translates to CASSGDTYGYTF.

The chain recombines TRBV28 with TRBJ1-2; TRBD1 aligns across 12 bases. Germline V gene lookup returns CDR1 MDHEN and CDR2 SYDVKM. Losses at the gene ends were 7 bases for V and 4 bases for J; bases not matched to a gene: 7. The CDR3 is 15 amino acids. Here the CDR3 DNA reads TGTGCCAGCACCCCGGGACAGGGGGCTTTCTATGGCTACACCTTC. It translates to CASTPGQGAFYGYTF.

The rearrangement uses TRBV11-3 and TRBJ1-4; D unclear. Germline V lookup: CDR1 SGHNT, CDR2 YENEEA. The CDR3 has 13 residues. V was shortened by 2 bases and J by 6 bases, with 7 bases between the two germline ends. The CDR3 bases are TGTGCCAGCAGCTTACGCGGGGATGAAAAACTGTTTTTT. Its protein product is CASSLRGDEKLFF.

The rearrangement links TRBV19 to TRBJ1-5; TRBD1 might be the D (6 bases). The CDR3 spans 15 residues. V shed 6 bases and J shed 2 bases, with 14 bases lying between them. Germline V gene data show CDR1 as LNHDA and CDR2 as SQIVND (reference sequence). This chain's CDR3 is CASRLSGGRNQPQHF. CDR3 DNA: TGTGCCAGTAGGCTCTCGGGGGGCCGCAATCAGCCCCAGCATTTT.

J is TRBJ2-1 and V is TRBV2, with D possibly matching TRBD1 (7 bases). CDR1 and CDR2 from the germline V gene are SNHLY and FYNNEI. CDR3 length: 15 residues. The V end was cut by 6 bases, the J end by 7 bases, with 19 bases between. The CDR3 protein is CASSPTQGGVNEQFF. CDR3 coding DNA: TGTGCCAGCAGCCCAACGCAGGGGGGTGTTAATGAGCAGTTCTTC. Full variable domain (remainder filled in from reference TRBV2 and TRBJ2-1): EPEVTQTPSHQVTQMGQEVILRCVPISNHLYFYWYRQILGQKVEFLVSFYNNEISEKSEIFDDQFSVERPDGSNFTLKIRSTKLEDSAMYFCASSPTQGGVNEQFFGPGTRLTVL.

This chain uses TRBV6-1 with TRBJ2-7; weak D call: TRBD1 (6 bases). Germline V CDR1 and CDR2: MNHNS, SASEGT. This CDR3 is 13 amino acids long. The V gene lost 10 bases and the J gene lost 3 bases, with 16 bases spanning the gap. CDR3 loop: CATHREWGYEQYF. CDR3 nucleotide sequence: TGTGCCACCCACAGGGAATGGGGCTACGAGCAGTACTTC.

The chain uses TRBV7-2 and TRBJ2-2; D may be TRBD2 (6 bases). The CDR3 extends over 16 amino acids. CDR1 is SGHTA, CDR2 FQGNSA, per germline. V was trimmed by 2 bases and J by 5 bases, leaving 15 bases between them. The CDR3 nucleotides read TGTGCCAGCAGCTTATTGCGGGGTAGGGGAACCGGGGAGCTGTTTTTT. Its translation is CASSLLRGRGTGELFF.

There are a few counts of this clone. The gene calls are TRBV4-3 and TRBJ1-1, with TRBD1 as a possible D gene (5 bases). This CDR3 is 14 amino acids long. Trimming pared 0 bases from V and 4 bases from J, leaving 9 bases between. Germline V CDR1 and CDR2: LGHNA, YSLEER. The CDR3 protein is CASSQEEGVTEAFF. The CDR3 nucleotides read TGCGCCAGCAGCCAAGAAGAAGGGGTCACTGAAGCTTTCTTT.

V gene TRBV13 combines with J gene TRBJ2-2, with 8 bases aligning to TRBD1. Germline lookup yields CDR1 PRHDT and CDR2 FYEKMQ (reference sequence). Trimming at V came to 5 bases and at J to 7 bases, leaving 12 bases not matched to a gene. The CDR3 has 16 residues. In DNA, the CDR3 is TGTGCCAGCAGCCCCCTAGGACAGGGAGAAGACGGGGAGCTGTTTTTT. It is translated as CASSPLGQGEDGELFF. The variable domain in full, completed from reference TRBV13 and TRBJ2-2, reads AAGVIQSPRHLIKEKRETATLKCYPIPRHDTVYWYQQGPGQDPQFLISFYEKMQSDKGSIPDRFSAQQFSDYHSELNMSSLELGDSALYFCASSPLGQGEDGELFFGEGSRLTVL.

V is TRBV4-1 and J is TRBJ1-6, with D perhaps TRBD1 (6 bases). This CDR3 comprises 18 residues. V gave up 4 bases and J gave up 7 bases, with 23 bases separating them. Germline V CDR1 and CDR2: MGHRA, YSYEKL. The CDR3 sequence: CASSLGQGWPPPNSPLHF. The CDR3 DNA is TGCGCCAGCAGCCTAGGTCAGGGGTGGCCCCCCCCAAATTCACCCCTCCACTTT.

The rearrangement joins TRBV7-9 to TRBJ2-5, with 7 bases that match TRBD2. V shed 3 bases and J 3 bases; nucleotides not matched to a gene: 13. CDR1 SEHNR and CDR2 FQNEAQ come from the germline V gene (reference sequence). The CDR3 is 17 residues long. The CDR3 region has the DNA TGTGCCAGCAGCTTGGTCGAGAACCCCCGGGGGGAAGAGACCCAGTACTTC. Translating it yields CASSLVENPRGEETQYF. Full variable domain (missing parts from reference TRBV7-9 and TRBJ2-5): DTGVSQNPRHKITKRGQNVTFRCDPISEHNRLYWYRQTLGQGPEFLTYFQNEAQLEKSRLLSDRFSAERPKGSFSTLEIQRTEQGDSAMYLCASSLVENPRGEETQYFGPGTRLLVL.

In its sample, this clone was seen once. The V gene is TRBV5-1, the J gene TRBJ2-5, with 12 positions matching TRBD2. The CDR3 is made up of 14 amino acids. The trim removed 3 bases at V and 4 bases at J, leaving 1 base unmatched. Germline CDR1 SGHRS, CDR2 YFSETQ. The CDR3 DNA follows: TGCGCCAGCAGCTCTAGCGGGGGGGTAGAGACCCAGTACTTC. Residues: CASSSSGGVETQYF.

The CDR3 here is CASSQATGGQETQYF. Here the CDR3 DNA reads TGCGCCAGCAGCCAAGCCACAGGGGGCCAAGAGACCCAGTACTTC. This rearrangement joins TRBV4-3 to TRBJ2-5; TRBD1 matches 8 bases. The germline V gene has CDR1 LGHNA and CDR2 YSLEER. The CDR3 consists of 15 residues. The trim removed 1 base at V and 1 base at J, leaving 2 bases unmatched.

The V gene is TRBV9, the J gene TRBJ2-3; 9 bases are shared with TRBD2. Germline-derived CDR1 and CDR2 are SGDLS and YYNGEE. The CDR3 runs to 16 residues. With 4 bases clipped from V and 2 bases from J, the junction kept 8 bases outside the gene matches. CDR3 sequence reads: CASSSGLASPTDTQYF. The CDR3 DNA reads TGTGCCAGCAGCTCTGGACTAGCGAGCCCCACAGATACGCAGTATTTT.

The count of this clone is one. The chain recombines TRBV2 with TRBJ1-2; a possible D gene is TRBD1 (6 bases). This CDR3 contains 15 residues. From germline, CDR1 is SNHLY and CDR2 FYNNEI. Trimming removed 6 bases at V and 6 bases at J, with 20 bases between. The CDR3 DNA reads TGTGCCAGCAGGGGGGAGGGGGAGGTATTCCATGGCTACACCTTC. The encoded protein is CASRGEGEVFHGYTF.

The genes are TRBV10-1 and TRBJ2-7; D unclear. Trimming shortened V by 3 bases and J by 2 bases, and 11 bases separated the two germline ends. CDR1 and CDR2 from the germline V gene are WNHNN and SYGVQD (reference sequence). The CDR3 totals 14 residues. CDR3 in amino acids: CASSERPGAYEQYF. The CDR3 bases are TGCGCCAGCAGTGAAAGGCCCGGAGCCTACGAGCAGTACTTC.

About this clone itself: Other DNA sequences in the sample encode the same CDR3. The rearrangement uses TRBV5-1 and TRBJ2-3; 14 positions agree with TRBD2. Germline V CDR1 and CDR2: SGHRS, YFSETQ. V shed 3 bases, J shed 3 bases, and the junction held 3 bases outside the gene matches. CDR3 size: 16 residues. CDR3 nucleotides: TGCGCCAGCAGCTCGACTAGCGGGGGGGCAACAGATACGCAGTATTTT. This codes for CASSSTSGGATDTQYF.

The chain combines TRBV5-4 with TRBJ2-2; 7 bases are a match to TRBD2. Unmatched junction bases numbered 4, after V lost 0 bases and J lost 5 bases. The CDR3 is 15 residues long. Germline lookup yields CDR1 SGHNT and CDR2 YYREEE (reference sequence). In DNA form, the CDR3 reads TGTGCCAGCAGCTTGGTAATCGGGGGGACCGGGGAGCTGTTTTTT. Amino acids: CASSLVIGGTGELFF. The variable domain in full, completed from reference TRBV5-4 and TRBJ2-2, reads ETGVTQSPTHLIKTRGQQVTLRCSSQSGHNTVSWYQQALGQGPQFIFQYYREEENGRGNFPPRFSGLQFPNYSSELNVNALELDDSALYLCASSLVIGGTGELFFGEGSRLTVL.

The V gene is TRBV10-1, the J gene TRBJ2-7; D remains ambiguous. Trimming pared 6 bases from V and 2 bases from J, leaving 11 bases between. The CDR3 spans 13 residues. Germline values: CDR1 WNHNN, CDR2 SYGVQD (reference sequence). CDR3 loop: CASSDGPAYEQYF. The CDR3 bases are TGCGCCAGCAGCGATGGCCCCGCCTACGAGCAGTACTTC.